This note documents a single T cell receptor (beta chain) sequence. The antigen is not known. These data belong to a study of cytomegalovirus exposure and HLA in healthy donors. Clones were read by immunoSEQ multiplex PCR, and TCRdb kept only the in-frame ones, dropping some. The data show some 83,000 clones, roughly 94% seen once. Overall study findings and caveats: Researchers counted 164 TCR beta chains as cytomegalovirus-associated. Later, an analysis found that TCR clusters from the first cohort tended to co-occur in the roughly 110 validation repertoires.

Germline assignment: CDR1 SGHNT and CDR2 YYREEE (reference sequence). The CDR3 totals 13 residues. The V and J ends lost 5 bases and 4 bases, in that order; junction bases with no gene match: 2. Source material: PBMCs. The TCR originated in a woman younger than 35 in good health and CMV-seronegative. This rearrangement joins TRBV5-4 to TRBJ1-1; TRBD1 agrees at 10 bases. CDR3 nucleotides: TGTGCCAGCAGGTGGACAGGGGGCACTGAAGCTTTCTTT. It translates to CASRWTGGTEAFF.